These 7 T cell receptor beta chains were all obtained from the same sample, sequenced in a study of CD8 T cells in ankylosing spondylitis. TCRdb fed the 5' RACE reads into MiXCR, producing one record per CDR3 protein. The data show around 88,000 distinct CDR3 sequences, roughly 9.6% seen once. Sequencing was done on a sample of blood, either unsorted or a sorted T cell fraction (not recorded which). All receptors come from a male donor with ankylosing spondylitis or in good health (not recorded which).

This clonotype appeared many times. The chain uses TRBV5-1 and TRBJ2-3; perhaps TRBD2 as D (6 bases). V dropped 4 bases and J dropped 0 bases, with 18 bases sitting between them. In germline, CDR1 is SGHRS, CDR2 YFSETQ. The CDR3 runs 17 residues. The CDR3 protein is CASSPDYGPSSTDTQYF. The DNA for the CDR3 is TGCGCCAGCAGCCCGGACTACGGCCCCTCTAGCACAGATACGCAGTATTTT.

The chain uses TRBV12-3 or TRBV12-4 and TRBJ2-7; no reliable D call. Deletions cut 7 bases from V and 6 bases from J, with 13 bases between. There are 12 residues in the CDR3. CDR3 nucleotides: TGTGCCAGCACCTTGGGAAGTACCGAGCAGTACTTC. This translates into CASTLGSTEQYF.

This clonotype showed up many times. The V gene is TRBV29-1, the J gene TRBJ2-3, with TRBD1 identical over 9 bases. V was clipped by 6 bases and J by 3 bases; unmatched bases: 7. The CDR3 totals 14 residues. The germline V gene has CDR1 SQVTM and CDR2 ANQGSEA. CDR3 sequence reads: CSVSWTGETDTQYF. Here the CDR3 DNA reads TGCAGCGTCTCATGGACAGGGGAAACAGATACGCAGTATTTT.

This chain uses TRBV20-1 with TRBJ2-5; 8 bases agree with TRBD1. Per germline, CDR1 DFQATT and CDR2 SNEGSKA (reference sequence). V trimming: 5 bases; J trimming: 3 bases; junction bases outside the gene matches: 8. This CDR3 is 14 amino acids long. CDR3 DNA sequence: TGCAGTGCTCGCCCATACAGGGGGGAAGAGACCCAGTACTTC. Translation gives CSARPYRGEETQYF.

This clonotype was recorded many times. V gene TRBV27 combines with J gene TRBJ2-3; D is possibly TRBD2 (5 bases). The CDR3 has 16 amino acids. The germline V gene has CDR1 MNHEY and CDR2 SMNVEV (reference sequence). The germline V and J ends were trimmed by 4 bases and 2 bases, with 16 bases remaining between them. CDR3 nucleotides: TGTGCCAGCAGTTCTGGGATTTCGGGAAACACAGATACGCAGTATTTT. Its translation: CASSSGISGNTDTQYF.

This clonotype was counted at least ten times. The chain joins TRBV25-1 to TRBJ1-3; the D gene is possibly TRBD1 (5 bases). Per the germline V gene, CDR1 is MGHDK and CDR2 is SYGVNS. The CDR3 is 14 residues long. The germline V and J ends were trimmed by 4 bases and 4 bases, with 11 bases remaining between them. The CDR3 nucleotides are TGTGCCAGCAGTGCCCCAGGGCCCGGAAACACCATATATTTT. Encoded protein: CASSAPGPGNTIYF.

This clonotype was counted many times. The chain is built from TRBV27 and TRBJ2-7; 10 bases are a match to TRBD2. Germline loops: CDR1 MNHEY, CDR2 SMNVEV (reference sequence). The V segment lost 6 bases and the J segment 3 bases; nucleotides outside the gene matches: 11. The CDR3 runs 16 residues. CDR3: CASRLPLLAGNYEQYF. Written as DNA, the CDR3 is TGTGCCAGCAGACTACCTTTACTAGCGGGGAACTACGAGCAGTACTTC.